This T cell receptor (beta chain) was recovered during a study of T-cell reconstitution after alpha-beta-depleted transplantation in children. Unique molecular identifiers were used to barcode this TCRbeta library. TCRdb reanalysed the PCR reads using MiXCR and keeps one entry per CDR3 protein. Counted here are 450,000 to 600,000 distinct CDR3 sequences, around 16% occurring once; the ten biggest clones make up approximately 3%. This clonotype appeared a few times. The germline gives CDR1 SQVTM, CDR2 ANQGSEA. V dropped 4 bases and J dropped 4; count of bases not matched to a gene: 3. The CDR3 sequence is 12 residues long.

This receptor was taken from a human donor who donated a stem cell graft to a child with acute lymphoblastic leukemia. The input for sequencing was PBMCs from the stem cell graft donor, taken from the stem cell graft. This sequence joins TRBV29-1 and TRBJ1-1, with 7 bases fitting TRBD1. CDR3 coding DNA: TGCAGCGTTGGACAGGGAGGCACTGAAGCTTTCTTT. As protein: CSVGQGGTEAFF.